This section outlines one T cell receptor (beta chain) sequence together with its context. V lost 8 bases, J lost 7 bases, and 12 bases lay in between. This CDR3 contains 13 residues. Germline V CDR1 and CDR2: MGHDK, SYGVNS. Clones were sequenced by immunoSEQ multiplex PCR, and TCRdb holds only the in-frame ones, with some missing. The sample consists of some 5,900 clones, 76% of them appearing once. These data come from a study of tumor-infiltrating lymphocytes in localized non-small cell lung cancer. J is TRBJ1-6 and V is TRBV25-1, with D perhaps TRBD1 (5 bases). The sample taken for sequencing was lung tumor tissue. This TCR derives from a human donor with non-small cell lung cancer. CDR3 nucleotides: TGTGCCAGCGCGGGCAGGGCGAATTCACCCCTCCACTTT. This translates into CASAGRANSPLHF. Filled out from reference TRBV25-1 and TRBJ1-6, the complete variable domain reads EADIYQTPRYLVIGTGKKITLECSQTMGHDKMYWYQQDPGMELHLIHYSYGVNSTEKGDLSSESTVSRIRTEHFPLTLESARPSHTSQYLCASAGRANSPLHFGNGTRLTVT.